This T cell receptor (beta chain) originates from a study of cytomegalovirus exposure and HLA in healthy donors. Study at large: Unique TCRs from HLA-typed donors, about 85 million of them, were held in an early data release.

Trimming removed 3 bases at V and 13 bases at J, with 13 bases between. Germline V lookup: CDR1 SGHKS, CDR2 YYEKEE (reference sequence). CDR3 length: 12 amino acids. This clone came up a few times. Primers for the PCR totalled 60 Vbeta and 13 Jbeta. The repertoire was sequenced with immunoSEQ multiplex PCR; TCRdb's copy has only in-frame clones and lacks some. In the table there are about 160,000 clones, roughly 80% of which are singletons. The chain recombines TRBV5-5 with TRBJ1-4; weak D call: TRBD1 (6 bases). This clonotype originated in a man aged 40-49 years in good health and CMV-seronegative. What was sequenced was PBMCs. CDR3 in amino acids: CASSWEQGRLFF. The CDR3 bases are TGTGCCAGCAGCTGGGAACAGGGAAGACTGTTTTTT.